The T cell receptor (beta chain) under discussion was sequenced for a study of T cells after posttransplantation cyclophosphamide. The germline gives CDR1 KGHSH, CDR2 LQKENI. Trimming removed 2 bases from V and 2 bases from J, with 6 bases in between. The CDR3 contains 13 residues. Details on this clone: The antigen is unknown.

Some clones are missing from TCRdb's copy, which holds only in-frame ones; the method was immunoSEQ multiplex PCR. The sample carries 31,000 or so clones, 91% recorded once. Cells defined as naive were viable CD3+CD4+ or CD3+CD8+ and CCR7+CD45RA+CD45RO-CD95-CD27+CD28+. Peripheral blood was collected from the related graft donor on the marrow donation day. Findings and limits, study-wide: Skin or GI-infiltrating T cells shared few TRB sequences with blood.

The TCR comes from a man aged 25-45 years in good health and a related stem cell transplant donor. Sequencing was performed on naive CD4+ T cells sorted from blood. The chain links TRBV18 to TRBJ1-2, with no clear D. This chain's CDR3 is CASSPENNYGYTF. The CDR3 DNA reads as TGTGCCAGCTCACCAGAGAACAACTATGGCTACACCTTC.